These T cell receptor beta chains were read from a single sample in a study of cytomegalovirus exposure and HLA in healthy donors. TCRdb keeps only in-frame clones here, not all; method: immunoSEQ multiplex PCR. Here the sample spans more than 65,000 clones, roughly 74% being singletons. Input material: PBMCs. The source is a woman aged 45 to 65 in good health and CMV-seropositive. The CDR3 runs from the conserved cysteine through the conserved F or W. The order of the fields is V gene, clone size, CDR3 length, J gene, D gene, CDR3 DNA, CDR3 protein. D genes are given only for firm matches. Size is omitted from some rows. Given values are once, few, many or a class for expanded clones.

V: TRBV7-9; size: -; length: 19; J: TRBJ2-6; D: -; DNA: TGTGCCAGCAGCCCTCAGACAGAGATACTAAGCTCTGGGGCCAACGTCCTGACTTTC; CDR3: CASSPQTEILSSGANVLTF
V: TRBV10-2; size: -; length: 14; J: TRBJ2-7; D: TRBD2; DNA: TGCGCCAGCAGTCTGGCTAGCGGCAACTACGAGCAGTACTTC; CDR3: CASSLASGNYEQYF
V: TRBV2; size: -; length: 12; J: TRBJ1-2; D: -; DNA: TGTGCCAGCAGTGGTGACAGCTATGGCTACACCTTC; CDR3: CASSGDSYGYTF
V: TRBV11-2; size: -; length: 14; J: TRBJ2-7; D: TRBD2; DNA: TGTGCCAGCACCCAAGGACTAGGTTTCTACGAGCAGTACTTC; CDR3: CASTQGLGFYEQYF
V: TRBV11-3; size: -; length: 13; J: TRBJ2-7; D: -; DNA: TGTGCCAGCCGACGGGCAGGGAGGAACGAGCAGTACTTC; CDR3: CASRRAGRNEQYF
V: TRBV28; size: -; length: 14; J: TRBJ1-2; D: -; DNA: TGTGCCAGCACCCCTCCGGGGGTCGACTATGGCTACACCTTC; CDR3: CASTPPGVDYGYTF
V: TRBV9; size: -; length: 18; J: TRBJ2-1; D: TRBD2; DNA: TGTGCCAGCAGCATACCGGGACTAGCGGCTAGCTCCTACAATGAGCAGTTCTTC; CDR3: CASSIPGLAASSYNEQFF
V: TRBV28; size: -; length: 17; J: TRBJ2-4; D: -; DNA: TGTGCCAGCAGTCCTGCGGAGGGCGCGCTAGCCAAAAACATTCAGTACTTC; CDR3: CASSPAEGALAKNIQYF
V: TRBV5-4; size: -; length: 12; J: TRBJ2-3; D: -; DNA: TGTGCCAGCAGCCTCCGCACAGATACGCAGTATTTT; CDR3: CASSLRTDTQYF
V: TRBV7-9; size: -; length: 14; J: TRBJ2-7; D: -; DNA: TGTGCCAGCAGCTTAGAATTCAGATCCTACGAGCAGTACTTC; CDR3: CASSLEFRSYEQYF
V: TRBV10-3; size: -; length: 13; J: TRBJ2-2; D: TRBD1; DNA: TGTGCCACCCGGGACAGCCTGACCGGGGAGCTGTTTTTT; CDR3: CATRDSLTGELFF
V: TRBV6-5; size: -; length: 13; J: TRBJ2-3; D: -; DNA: TGTGCCAGCAGTTACAAGGAGACAGATACGCAGTATTTT; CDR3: CASSYKETDTQYF
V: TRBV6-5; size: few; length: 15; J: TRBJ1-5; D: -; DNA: TGTGCCAGCAGCAGGGATTACGGGACTCATCAGCCCCAGCATTTT; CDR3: CASSRDYGTHQPQHF
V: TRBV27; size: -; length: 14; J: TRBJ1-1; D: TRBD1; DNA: TGTGCCAGCAGTTCCCGGACAGGGAACACTGAAGCTTTCTTT; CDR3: CASSSRTGNTEAFF
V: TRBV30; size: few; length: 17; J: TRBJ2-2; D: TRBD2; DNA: TGTGCCTGGAGTTTGTCGGGAGGGCCTCATAACACCGGGGAGCTGTTTTTT; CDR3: CAWSLSGGPHNTGELFF
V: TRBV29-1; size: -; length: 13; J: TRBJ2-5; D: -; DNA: TGCAGCGTTGACCCGACAGGACAAGAGACCCAGTACTTC; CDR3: CSVDPTGQETQYF
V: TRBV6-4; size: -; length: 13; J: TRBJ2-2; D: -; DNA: TGTGCCAGCAGTGACTCCCCACGGGGGGAGCTGTTTTTT; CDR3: CASSDSPRGELFF
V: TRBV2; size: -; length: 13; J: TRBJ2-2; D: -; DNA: TGTGCCAGCGCAGTAATAAACACCGGGGAGCTGTTTTTT; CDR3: CASAVINTGELFF
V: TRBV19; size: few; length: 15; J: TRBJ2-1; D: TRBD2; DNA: TGTGCCAGCCGGCGCGGGAGGCTCGCGGACAATGAGCAGTTCTTC; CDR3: CASRRGRLADNEQFF
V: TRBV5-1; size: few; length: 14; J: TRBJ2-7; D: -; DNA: TGCGCCAGCAGCTTGCGGCAGGGGAAGAACGAGCAGTACTTC; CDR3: CASSLRQGKNEQYF
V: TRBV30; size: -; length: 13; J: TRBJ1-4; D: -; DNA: TGTGCCTGGAGTGTACTAACCGGGAAGGGACTGTTTTTT; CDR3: CAWSVLTGKGLFF
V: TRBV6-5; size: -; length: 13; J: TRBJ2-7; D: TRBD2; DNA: TGTGCCAGCAGCCTTAGCGGGAGATCAGGGCAGTACTTC; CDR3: CASSLSGRSGQYF
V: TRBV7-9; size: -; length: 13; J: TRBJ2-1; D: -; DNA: TGTGCCAGCAGCTTAGGAGGGGGTGGTGAGCAGTTCTTC; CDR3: CASSLGGGGEQFF
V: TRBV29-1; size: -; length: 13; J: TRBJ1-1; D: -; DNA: TGCAGCGTTGAAGTCAGAGGGAATTTTAGGGCTTTCTTT; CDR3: CSVEVRGNFRAFF
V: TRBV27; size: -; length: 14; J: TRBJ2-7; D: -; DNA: TGTGCCAGCAGTTCCCTCTCTGAGAGGTACGAGCAGTACTTC; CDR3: CASSSLSERYEQYF
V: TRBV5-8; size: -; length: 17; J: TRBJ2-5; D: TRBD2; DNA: TGTGCCAGCAGCTTCGGACTAGCGGGAGTTGTGATGGAGACCCAGTACTTC; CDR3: CASSFGLAGVVMETQYF
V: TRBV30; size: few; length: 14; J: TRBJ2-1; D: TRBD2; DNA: TGTGCCTGGTACGGGACTAGCGGGAACAATGAGCAGTTCTTC; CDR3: CAWYGTSGNNEQFF
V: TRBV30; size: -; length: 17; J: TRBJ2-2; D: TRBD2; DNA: TGTGCCTGGAGTGTACAGGGACTAGCGGGAGAGACCGGGGAGCTGTTTTTT; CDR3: CAWSVQGLAGETGELFF
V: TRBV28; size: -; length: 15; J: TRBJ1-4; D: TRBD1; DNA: TGTGCCAGCAGTCTATCGGGACAGGCTAATGAAAAACTGTTTTTT; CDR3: CASSLSGQANEKLFF
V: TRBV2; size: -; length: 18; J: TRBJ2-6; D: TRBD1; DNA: TGTGCCAGCACGATCCCGACAGGGGCTGAGGCTGGGGCCAACGTCCTGACTTTC; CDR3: CASTIPTGAEAGANVLTF
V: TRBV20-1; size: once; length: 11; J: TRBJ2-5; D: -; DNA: TGCAGTGCTCAGGGGATGGGGACCCAGTACTTC; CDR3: CSAQGMGTQYF
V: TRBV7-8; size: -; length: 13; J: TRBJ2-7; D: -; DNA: TGTGCCAGCAGCTTAGTCCTGAGCTACGAGCAGTACTTC; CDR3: CASSLVLSYEQYF
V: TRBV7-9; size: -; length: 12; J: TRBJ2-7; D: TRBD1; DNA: TGTGCCAGCAGGGGACAGGGGTACGAGCAGTACTTC; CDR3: CASRGQGYEQYF
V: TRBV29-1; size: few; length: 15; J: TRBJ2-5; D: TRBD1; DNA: TGCAGCGTTGAGCCGGACAGGGGAAGGACGGAGACCCAGTACTTC; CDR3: CSVEPDRGRTETQYF
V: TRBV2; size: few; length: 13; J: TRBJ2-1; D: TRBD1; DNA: TGTGCCAGCAAACAGGGGGGAAACAATGAGCAGTTCTTC; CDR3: CASKQGGNNEQFF
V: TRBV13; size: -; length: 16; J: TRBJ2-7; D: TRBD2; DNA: TGTGCCAGCAGCTTAGGGCTAGCGGGAGTTTCCTACGAGCAGTACTTC; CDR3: CASSLGLAGVSYEQYF
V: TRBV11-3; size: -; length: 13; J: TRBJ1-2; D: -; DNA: TGTGCCAGCAGCCCGGGGGAAGTCTATGGCTACACCTTC; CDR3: CASSPGEVYGYTF
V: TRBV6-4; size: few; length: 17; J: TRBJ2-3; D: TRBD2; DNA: TGTGCCAGCAGTGACTCGAGTCGGGCTAGCGGAGGAGATACGCAGTATTTT; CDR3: CASSDSSRASGGDTQYF
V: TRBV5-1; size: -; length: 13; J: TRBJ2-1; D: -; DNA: TGCGGAAGTCGGGAGAGGGGAGATGATGAGCAGTTCTTC; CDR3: CGSRERGDDEQFF
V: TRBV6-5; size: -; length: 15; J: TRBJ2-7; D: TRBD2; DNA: TGTGCCAGCAGTACGGGACTAGCGGGAAGCTACGAGCAGTACTTC; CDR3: CASSTGLAGSYEQYF
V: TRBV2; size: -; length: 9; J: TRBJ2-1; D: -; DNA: TGTGCCAGCACAAATGAGCAGTTCTTC; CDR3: CASTNEQFF
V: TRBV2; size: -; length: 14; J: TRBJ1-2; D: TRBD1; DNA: TGTGCCAGCAGTGGGTCAGGGGGCGGCTATGGCTACACCTTC; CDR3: CASSGSGGGYGYTF
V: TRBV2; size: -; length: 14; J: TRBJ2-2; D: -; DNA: TGTGCCAGCAAAGTTGGCCAGAACACCGGGGAGCTGTTTTTT; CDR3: CASKVGQNTGELFF
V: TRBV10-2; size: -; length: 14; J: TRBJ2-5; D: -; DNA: TGCGCCAGCAGTCCGACTACGGGGCAAGAGACCCAGTACTTC; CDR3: CASSPTTGQETQYF
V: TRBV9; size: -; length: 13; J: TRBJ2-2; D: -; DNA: TGTGCCAGCAGCATTACTAGCCCCGGGGAGCTGTTTTTT; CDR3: CASSITSPGELFF
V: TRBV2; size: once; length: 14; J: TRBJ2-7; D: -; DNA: TGTGCCAGCAGTGAAACAGGGTACTCCTACGAGCAGTACTTC; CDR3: CASSETGYSYEQYF
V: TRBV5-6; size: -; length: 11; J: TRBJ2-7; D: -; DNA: TGTGCCAGCAGCTTGGGGCCGGAGCAGTACTTC; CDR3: CASSLGPEQYF
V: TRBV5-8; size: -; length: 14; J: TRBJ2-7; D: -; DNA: TGTGCCAGCAACATGGCAGGATCGTCCTACGAGCAGTACTTC; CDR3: CASNMAGSSYEQYF
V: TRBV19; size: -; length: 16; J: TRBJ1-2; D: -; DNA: TGTGCCAGTAGGAGAAACCTAGATACTAAAAACTATGGCTACACCTTC; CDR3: CASRRNLDTKNYGYTF
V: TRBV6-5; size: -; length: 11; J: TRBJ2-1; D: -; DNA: TGTGCCAGCAGTTACTCAAGGGAGGAGTTCTTC; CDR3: CASSYSREEFF
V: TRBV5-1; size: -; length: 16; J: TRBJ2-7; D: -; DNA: TGCGCCAGCAGCTTGGATGGGGGCCGCTACTCCTACGAGCAGTACTTC; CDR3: CASSLDGGRYSYEQYF
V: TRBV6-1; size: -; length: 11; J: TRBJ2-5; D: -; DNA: TGTGCCAGCAAAGCTCCGAGGACCCAGTACTTC; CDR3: CASKAPRTQYF
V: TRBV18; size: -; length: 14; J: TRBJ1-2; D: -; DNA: TGTGCCAGCTCACCCACCGAACAGATCTATGGCTACACCTTC; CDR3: CASSPTEQIYGYTF
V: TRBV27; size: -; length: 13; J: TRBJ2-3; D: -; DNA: TGTGCCAGCAGTCCCAACGCACAGATTACGCAGTATTTT; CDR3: CASSPNAQITQYF